This is a list of T cell receptor beta chains from one sample in a study of T cell clusters in autoimmune cytopenias. Using the multiplex PCR reads, TCRdb records one entry per CDR3 protein without DNA. The sample data list fewer than 8,500 distinct CDR3 sequences. These data are also associated with another study on T cell repertoires in aging, cancer and after chemotherapy.

What was sequenced was peripheral blood. The receptors here all came from a human donor in good health. Each CDR3 is given with its conserved first and last residue. The order of the fields is clone size, J gene, V gene, CDR3 protein. Size values are once, few and many counts, or a class for expanded clones, and some rows have none.

clone size: medium-sized
J gene: TRBJ2-3
V gene: TRBV19
CDR3 protein: CDDPRQDSTDTQYF

clone size: .
J gene: TRBJ1-1
V gene: TRBV6-5
CDR3 protein: CASSLGQGPNTEAFF

clone size: .
J gene: TRBJ2-7
V gene: TRBV6-1
CDR3 protein: CASSVFRGKRSPEEQYF

clone size: .
J gene: TRBJ2-5
V gene: TRBV12-3/TRBV12-4
CDR3 protein: CASSIGRTYGETQYF

clone size: .
J gene: TRBJ1-5
V gene: TRBV19
CDR3 protein: CASSWGGDQPQHF

clone size: .
J gene: TRBJ1-5
V gene: TRBV19
CDR3 protein: CASSTQGGVQPQHF

clone size: .
J gene: TRBJ2-5
V gene: TRBV6-2/TRBV6-3
CDR3 protein: CASSLMGGDQETQYF

clone size: medium-sized
J gene: TRBJ2-3
V gene: TRBV6-2/TRBV6-3
CDR3 protein: CASSEFTDTQYF

clone size: .
J gene: TRBJ1-1
V gene: TRBV27
CDR3 protein: CASSLKRVAAEAFF

clone size: medium-sized
J gene: TRBJ1-1
V gene: TRBV30
CDR3 protein: CAWKGGRGAFF

clone size: .
J gene: TRBJ1-1
V gene: TRBV5-5
CDR3 protein: CASSVGQGGMNTEAFF

clone size: .
J gene: TRBJ1-2
V gene: TRBV5-5
CDR3 protein: CASSPDQGGGKNGYTF

clone size: medium-sized
J gene: TRBJ1-1
V gene: TRBV19
CDR3 protein: CASSITAGGAVTEAFF

clone size: medium-sized
J gene: TRBJ1-5
V gene: TRBV6-5
CDR3 protein: CASRTRENSNQPQHF

clone size: .
J gene: TRBJ2-7
V gene: TRBV27
CDR3 protein: CASRYGAAAEQYF

clone size: .
J gene: TRBJ2-2
V gene: TRBV30
CDR3 protein: CAWRRQGITGELFF

clone size: medium-sized
J gene: TRBJ1-1
V gene: TRBV30
CDR3 protein: CAWSPDRNTEAFF

clone size: medium-sized
J gene: TRBJ2-1
V gene: TRBV5-6
CDR3 protein: CASSLERGGDYNEQFF

clone size: .
J gene: TRBJ1-3
V gene: TRBV7-9
CDR3 protein: CASSLLPPVLPSSGNTIYF

clone size: medium-sized
J gene: TRBJ2-2
V gene: TRBV7-6
CDR3 protein: CASKEGGNTGELFF

clone size: medium-sized
J gene: TRBJ2-5
V gene: TRBV19
CDR3 protein: CASSILTGTRALETQYF

clone size: .
J gene: TRBJ2-4
V gene: TRBV19
CDR3 protein: CASSIGAGGTAKNIQYF

clone size: .
J gene: TRBJ1-1
V gene: TRBV19
CDR3 protein: CASSIGGPDTEAFF

clone size: .
J gene: TRBJ1-1
V gene: TRBV5-6
CDR3 protein: CASSLVTWGEAFF

clone size: medium-sized
J gene: TRBJ2-7
V gene: TRBV19
CDR3 protein: CASSTGDRGTYEQYF

clone size: .
J gene: TRBJ2-3
V gene: TRBV7-6
CDR3 protein: CASSLKSSDTQYF

clone size: .
J gene: TRBJ1-2
V gene: TRBV6-2/TRBV6-3
CDR3 protein: CASSSTGGFYGYTF

clone size: .
J gene: TRBJ1-2
V gene: TRBV18
CDR3 protein: CASSLNAQGNYGYTF

clone size: .
J gene: TRBJ2-2
V gene: TRBV7-9
CDR3 protein: CASSFTGGTGELFF

clone size: .
J gene: TRBJ2-7
V gene: TRBV4-2
CDR3 protein: CASSQDLDSSYEQYF

clone size: .
J gene: TRBJ1-1
V gene: TRBV6-5
CDR3 protein: CASREDGNTEAFF

clone size: .
J gene: TRBJ2-7
V gene: TRBV6-5
CDR3 protein: CASSYRESWYEQYF

clone size: medium-sized
J gene: TRBJ2-3
V gene: TRBV6-2/TRBV6-3
CDR3 protein: CASSAGLAGGGTQYF

clone size: medium-sized
J gene: TRBJ2-7
V gene: TRBV30
CDR3 protein: CAWSVLSYEQYF

clone size: medium-sized
J gene: TRBJ2-5
V gene: TRBV12-3/TRBV12-4
CDR3 protein: CASSRHKETQYF

clone size: .
J gene: TRBJ2-3
V gene: TRBV7-2
CDR3 protein: CASSPLTGPLVGTQYF

clone size: .
J gene: TRBJ2-1
V gene: TRBV5-6
CDR3 protein: CASSWSGTFNNEQFF

clone size: .
J gene: TRBJ1-2
V gene: TRBV19
CDR3 protein: CASHTGAEGRGYTF

clone size: .
J gene: TRBJ1-1
V gene: TRBV11-1
CDR3 protein: CASSPRADRNTEAFF

clone size: .
J gene: TRBJ1-6
V gene: TRBV6-6
CDR3 protein: CASRTDRGVNSPLHF

clone size: medium-sized
J gene: TRBJ2-2
V gene: TRBV5-4
CDR3 protein: CASSLGQDTGELFF

clone size: .
J gene: TRBJ2-7
V gene: TRBV7-6
CDR3 protein: CASSPGQGQGQYF